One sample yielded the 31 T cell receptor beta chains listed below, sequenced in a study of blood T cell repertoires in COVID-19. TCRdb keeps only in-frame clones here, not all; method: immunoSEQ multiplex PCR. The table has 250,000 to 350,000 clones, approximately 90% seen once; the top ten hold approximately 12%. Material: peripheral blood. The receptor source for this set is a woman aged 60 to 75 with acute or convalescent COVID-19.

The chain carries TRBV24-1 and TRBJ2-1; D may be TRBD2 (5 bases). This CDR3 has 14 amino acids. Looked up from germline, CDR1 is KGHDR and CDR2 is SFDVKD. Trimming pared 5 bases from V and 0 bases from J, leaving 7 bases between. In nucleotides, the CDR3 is TGTGCCACCAGTGTGGGGAGCTCCTACAATGAGCAGTTCTTC. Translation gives CATSVGSSYNEQFF.

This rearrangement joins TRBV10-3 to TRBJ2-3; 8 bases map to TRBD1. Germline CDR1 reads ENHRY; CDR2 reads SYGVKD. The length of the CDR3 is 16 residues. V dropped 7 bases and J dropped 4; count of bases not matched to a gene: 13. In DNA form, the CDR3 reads TGTGCCATCACCGAGGGGAGACAGGGGACCTCAGATACGCAGTATTTT. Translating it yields CAITEGRQGTSDTQYF.

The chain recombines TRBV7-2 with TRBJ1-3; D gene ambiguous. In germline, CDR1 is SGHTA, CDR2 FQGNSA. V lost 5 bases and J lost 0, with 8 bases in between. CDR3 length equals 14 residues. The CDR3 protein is CASSLPPSGNTIYF. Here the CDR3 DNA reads TGTGCCAGCAGCCTCCCCCCCTCTGGAAACACCATATATTTT.

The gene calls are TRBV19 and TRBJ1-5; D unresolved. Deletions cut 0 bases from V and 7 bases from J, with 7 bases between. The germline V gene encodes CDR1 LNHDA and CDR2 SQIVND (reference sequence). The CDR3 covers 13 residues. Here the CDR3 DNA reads TGTGCCAGTAGTATAGATCGCAGGCAGCCCCAGCATTTT. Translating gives CASSIDRRQPQHF.

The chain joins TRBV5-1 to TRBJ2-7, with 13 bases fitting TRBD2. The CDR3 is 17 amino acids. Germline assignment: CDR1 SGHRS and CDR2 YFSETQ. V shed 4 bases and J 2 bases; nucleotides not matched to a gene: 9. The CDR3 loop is CASSPTSGRWGAYEQYF. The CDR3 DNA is TGCGCCAGCAGCCCGACTAGCGGGAGGTGGGGGGCCTACGAGCAGTACTTC.

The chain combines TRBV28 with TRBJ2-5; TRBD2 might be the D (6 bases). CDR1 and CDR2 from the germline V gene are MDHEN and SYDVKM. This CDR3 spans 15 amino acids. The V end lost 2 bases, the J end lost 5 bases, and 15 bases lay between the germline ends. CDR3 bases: TGTGCCAGCAGTTTACCCCGCAAGGGAGGCGAGACCCAGTACTTC. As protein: CASSLPRKGGETQYF.

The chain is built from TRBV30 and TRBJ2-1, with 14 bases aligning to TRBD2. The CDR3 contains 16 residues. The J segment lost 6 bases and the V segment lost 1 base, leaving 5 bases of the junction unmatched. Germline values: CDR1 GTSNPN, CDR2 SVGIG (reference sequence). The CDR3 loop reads CAWSETSGRASNEQFF. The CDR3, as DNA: TGTGCCTGGAGTGAGACTAGCGGGAGGGCCAGCAATGAGCAGTTCTTC.

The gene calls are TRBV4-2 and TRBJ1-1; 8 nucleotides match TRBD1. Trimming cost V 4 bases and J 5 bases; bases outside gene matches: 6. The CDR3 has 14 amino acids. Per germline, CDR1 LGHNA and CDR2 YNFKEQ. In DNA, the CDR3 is TGTGCCAGCAGCCCCCACGGGACAGGAACTGAAGCTTTCTTT. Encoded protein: CASSPHGTGTEAFF.

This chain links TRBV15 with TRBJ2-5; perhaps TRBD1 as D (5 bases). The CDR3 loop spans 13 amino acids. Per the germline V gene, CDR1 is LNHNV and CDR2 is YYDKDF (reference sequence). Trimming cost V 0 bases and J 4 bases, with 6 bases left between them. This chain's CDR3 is CATSREQGETQYF. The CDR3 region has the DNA TGTGCCACCAGCAGAGAGCAGGGAGAGACCCAGTACTTC.

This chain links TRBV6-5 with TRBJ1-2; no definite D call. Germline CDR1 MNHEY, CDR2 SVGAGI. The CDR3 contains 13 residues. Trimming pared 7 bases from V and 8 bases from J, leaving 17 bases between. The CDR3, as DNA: TGTGCCAGCACCCTACCGGGAGGGTACGGCTACACCTTC. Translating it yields CASTLPGGYGYTF.

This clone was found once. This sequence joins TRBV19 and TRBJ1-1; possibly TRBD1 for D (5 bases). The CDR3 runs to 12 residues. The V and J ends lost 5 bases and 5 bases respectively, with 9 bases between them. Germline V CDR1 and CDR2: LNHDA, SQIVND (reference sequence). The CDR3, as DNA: TGTGCCAGTAGTTCGCGGGGGACTGAAGCTTTCTTT. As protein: CASSSRGTEAFF.

The CDR3 protein is CASSQAGTRVPGEQYF. The CDR3 DNA reads as TGTGCCAGCAGCCAAGCCGGGACTAGGGTTCCCGGCGAGCAGTACTTC. The chain recombines TRBV3-1 (or the pseudogene TRBV3-2) with TRBJ2-7; the match to TRBD2 covers 8 bases. Germline trimming cut 1 base from V and 6 bases from J; bases unmatched to any gene: 11. In germline, CDR1 is LGHDT, CDR2 YNNKEL (reference sequence). The length of the CDR3 is 16 residues.

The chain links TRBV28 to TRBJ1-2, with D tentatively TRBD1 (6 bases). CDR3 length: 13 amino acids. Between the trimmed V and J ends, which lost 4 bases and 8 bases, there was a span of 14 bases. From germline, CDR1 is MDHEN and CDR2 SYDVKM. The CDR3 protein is CASSSRDKRGYTF. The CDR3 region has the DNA TGTGCCAGCAGTTCAAGGGACAAGAGGGGCTACACCTTC.

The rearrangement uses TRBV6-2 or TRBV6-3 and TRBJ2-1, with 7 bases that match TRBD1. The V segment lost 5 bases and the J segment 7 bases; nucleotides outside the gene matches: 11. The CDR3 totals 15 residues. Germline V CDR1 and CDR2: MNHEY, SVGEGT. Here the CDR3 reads CASSLTGISLNEQFF. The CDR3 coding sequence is TGTGCCAGCAGTCTGACAGGGATTTCCTTAAATGAGCAGTTCTTC.

CDR3 residues: CASTFIGGGFYEQYF. The CDR3 DNA reads TGTGCCAGCACCTTTATCGGGGGGGGGTTTTACGAGCAGTACTTC. This chain uses TRBV6-5 with TRBJ2-7, with 8 positions matching TRBD2. V lost 7 bases, J lost 4 bases, and 12 bases stayed unmatched. The V gene's germline CDR1 is MNHEY and CDR2 SVGAGI. The CDR3 length is 15 residues.

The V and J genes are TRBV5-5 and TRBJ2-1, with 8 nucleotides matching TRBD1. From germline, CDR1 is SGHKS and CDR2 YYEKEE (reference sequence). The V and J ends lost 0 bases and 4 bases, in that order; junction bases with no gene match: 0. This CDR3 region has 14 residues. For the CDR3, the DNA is TGTGCCAGCAGCTTGGGACAGGGGTACAATGAGCAGTTCTTC. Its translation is CASSLGQGYNEQFF.

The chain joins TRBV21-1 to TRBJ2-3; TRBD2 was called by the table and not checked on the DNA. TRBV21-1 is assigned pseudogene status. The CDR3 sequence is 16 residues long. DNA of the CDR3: TGTGCCAGCAGCACCGATAAGCGGGGCCACACAGATACGCAGTATTTT. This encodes CASSTDKRGHTDTQYF.

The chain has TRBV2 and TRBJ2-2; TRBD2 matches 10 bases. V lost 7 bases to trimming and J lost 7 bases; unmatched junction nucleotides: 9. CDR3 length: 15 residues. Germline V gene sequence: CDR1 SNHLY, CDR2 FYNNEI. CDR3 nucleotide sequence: TGTGCCAGCAATCCGAGTAGCGGGGGGTTCGGGGAGCTGTTTTTT. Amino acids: CASNPSSGGFGELFF.

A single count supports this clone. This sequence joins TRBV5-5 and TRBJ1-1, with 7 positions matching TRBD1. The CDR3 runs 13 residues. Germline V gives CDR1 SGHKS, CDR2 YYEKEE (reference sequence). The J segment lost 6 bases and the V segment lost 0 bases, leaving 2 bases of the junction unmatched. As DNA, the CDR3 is TGTGCCAGCAGCTTGGATCAGGGGGCTGAAGCTTTCTTT. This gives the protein CASSLDQGAEAFF.

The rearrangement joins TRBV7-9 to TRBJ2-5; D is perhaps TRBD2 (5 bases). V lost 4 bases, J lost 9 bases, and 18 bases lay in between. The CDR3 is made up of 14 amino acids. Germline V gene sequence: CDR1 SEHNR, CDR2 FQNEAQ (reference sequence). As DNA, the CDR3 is TGTGCCAGCAGCTCTACTAGGATCCCAGCGCCCCAGTACTTC. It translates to CASSSTRIPAPQYF. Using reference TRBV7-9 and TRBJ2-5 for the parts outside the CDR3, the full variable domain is DTGVSQNPRHKITKRGQNVTFRCDPISEHNRLYWYRQTLGQGPEFLTYFQNEAQLEKSRLLSDRFSAERPKGSFSTLEIQRTEQGDSAMYLCASSSTRIPAPQYFGPGTRLLVL.

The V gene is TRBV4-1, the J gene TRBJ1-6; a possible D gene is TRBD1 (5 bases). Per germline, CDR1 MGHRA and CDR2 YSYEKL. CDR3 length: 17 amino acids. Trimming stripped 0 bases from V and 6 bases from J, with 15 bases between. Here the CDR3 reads CASSQDPPGLLNSPLHF. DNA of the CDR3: TGCGCCAGCAGCCAAGACCCACCGGGACTGCTTAATTCACCCCTCCACTTT.

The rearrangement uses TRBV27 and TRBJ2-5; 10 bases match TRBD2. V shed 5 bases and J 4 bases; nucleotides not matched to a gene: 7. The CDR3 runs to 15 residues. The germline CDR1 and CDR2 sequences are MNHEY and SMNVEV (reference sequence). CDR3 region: CASSGLAEEGETQYF. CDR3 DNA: TGTGCCAGCAGTGGACTAGCGGAGGAGGGAGAGACCCAGTACTTC.

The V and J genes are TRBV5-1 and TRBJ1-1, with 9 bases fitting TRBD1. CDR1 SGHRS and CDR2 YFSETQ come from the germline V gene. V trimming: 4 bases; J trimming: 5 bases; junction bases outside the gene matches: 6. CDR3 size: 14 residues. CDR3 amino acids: CASSHGQGWTEAFF. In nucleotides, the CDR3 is TGCGCCAGCAGCCACGGACAGGGGTGGACTGAAGCTTTCTTT.

The CDR3 sequence is CASRTGPGREVYNEQFF. As DNA, the CDR3 is TGCGCCAGCAGGACAGGCCCAGGGCGGGAGGTGTACAATGAGCAGTTCTTC. The chain recombines TRBV5-1 with TRBJ2-1; 8 bases map to TRBD2. V lost 5 bases, J lost 4 bases, and 14 bases stayed unmatched. CDR3 length: 17 residues. Germline assignment: CDR1 SGHRS and CDR2 YFSETQ. The full variable domain, with the rest looked up from reference TRBV5-1 and TRBJ2-1, is KAGVTQTPRYLIKTRGQQVTLSCSPISGHRSVSWYQQTPGQGLQFLFEYFSETQRNKGNFPGRFSGRQFSNSRSEMNVSTLELGDSALYLCASRTGPGREVYNEQFFGPGTRLTVL.

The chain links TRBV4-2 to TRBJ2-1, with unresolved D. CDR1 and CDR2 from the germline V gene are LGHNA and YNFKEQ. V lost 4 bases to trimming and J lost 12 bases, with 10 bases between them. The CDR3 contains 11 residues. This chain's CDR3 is CASSLTGVQFF. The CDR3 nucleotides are TGTGCCAGCAGCCTTACGGGTGTGCAGTTCTTC.

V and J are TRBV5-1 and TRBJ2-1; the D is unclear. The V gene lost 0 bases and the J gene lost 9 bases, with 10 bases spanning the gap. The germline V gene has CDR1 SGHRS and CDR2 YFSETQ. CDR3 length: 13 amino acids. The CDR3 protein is CASSLDNGFEQFF. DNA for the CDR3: TGCGCCAGCAGCTTGGACAATGGCTTTGAGCAGTTCTTC. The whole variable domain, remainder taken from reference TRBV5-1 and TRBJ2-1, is KAGVTQTPRYLIKTRGQQVTLSCSPISGHRSVSWYQQTPGQGLQFLFEYFSETQRNKGNFPGRFSGRQFSNSRSEMNVSTLELGDSALYLCASSLDNGFEQFFGPGTRLTVL.

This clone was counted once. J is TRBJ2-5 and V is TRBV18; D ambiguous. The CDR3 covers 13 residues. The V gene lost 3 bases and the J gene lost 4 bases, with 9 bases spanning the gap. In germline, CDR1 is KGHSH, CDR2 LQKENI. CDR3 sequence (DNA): TGTGCCAGCTCACCGAGCCGTTCAGAGACCCAGTACTTC. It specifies CASSPSRSETQYF.

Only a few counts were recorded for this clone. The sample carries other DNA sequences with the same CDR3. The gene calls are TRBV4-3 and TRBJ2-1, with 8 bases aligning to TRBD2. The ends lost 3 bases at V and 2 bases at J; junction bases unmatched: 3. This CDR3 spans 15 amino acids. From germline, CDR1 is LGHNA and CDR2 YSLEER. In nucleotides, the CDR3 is TGCGCCAGCAGCCAGTTGCGGGGGGCCTACAATGAGCAGTTCTTC. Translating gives CASSQLRGAYNEQFF.

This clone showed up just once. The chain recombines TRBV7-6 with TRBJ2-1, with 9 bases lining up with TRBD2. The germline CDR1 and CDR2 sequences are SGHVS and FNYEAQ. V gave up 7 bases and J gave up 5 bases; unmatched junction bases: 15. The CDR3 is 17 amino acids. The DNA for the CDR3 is TGTGCCAGCACCCCGGCTCTAGCGGGATCTGCGGACAATGAGCAGTTCTTC. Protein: CASTPALAGSADNEQFF.

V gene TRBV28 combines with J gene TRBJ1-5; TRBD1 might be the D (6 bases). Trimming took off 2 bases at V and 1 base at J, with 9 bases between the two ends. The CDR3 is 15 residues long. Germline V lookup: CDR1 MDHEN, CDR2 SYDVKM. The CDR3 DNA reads TGTGCCAGCAGTTTAAACGGACAGAGCAATCAGCCCCAGCATTTT. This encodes CASSLNGQSNQPQHF.

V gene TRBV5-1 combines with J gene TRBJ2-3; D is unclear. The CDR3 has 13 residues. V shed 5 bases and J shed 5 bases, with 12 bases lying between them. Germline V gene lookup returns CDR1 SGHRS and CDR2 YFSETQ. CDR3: CASSQQTRDTQYF. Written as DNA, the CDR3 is TGCGCCAGCAGTCAACAGACAAGAGATACGCAGTATTTT.